This entry concerns a single TCR beta chain. This sample was included in a study of T cell responses to AZD1222 COVID-19 vaccine. This table comes from immunoSEQ multiplex PCR, and its TCRdb copy is limited to in-frame clones, with some not included. Of 60,000 or so clones listed, 65% to 90% are singletons. CDR3 length: 15 residues. V lost 6 bases, J lost 4 bases, and 9 bases stayed unmatched. Germline CDR1 MNHEY, CDR2 SVGEGT. The source of this sequence is an adult in good health. The chain has TRBV6-2 or TRBV6-3 and TRBJ2-3, with 8 nucleotides matching TRBD2. Sequenced material: peripheral blood, taken on day 0 of AZD1222 vaccination. The CDR3 DNA reads TGTGCCAGCAGCGTCCGAGGACTAGCCCCAGATACGCAGTATTTT. Amino acids: CASSVRGLAPDTQYF.